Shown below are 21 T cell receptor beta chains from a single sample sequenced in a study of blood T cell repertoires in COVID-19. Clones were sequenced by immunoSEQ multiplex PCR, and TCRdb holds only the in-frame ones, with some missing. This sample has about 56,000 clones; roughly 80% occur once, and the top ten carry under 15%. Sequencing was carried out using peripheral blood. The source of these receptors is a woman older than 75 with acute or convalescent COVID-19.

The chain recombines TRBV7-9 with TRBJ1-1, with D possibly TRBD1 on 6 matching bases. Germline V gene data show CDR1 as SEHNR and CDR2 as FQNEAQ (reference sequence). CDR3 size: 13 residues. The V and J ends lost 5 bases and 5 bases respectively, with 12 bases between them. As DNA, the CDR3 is TGTGCCAGCAGCAAAACAGGGTTTACTGAAGCTTTCTTT. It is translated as CASSKTGFTEAFF.

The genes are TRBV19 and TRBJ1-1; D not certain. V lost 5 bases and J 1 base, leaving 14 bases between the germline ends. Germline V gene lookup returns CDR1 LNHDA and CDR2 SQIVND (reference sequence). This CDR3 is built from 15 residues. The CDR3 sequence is CASSERTWGNTEAFF. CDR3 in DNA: TGTGCCAGTAGTGAACGGACTTGGGGGAACACTGAAGCTTTCTTT.

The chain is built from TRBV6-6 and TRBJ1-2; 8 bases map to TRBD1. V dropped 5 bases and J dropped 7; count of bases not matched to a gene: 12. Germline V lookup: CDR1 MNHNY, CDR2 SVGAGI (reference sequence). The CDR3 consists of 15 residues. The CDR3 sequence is CASSQTPPTGVGYTF. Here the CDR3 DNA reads TGTGCCAGCAGTCAAACTCCACCGACAGGGGTTGGCTACACCTTC.

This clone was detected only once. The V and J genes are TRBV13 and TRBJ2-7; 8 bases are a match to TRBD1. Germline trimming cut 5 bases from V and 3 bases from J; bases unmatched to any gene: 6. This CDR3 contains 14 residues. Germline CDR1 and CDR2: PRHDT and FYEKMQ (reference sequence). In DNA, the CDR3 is TGTGCCAGCAGCCCTGGACAGGGCATCTACGAGCAGTACTTC. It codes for CASSPGQGIYEQYF.

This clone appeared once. The DNA for the CDR3 is TGTGCCTTCCACGGGGGACTAAATTCACCCCTCCACTTT. Its protein product is CAFHGGLNSPLHF. This chain uses TRBV30 with TRBJ1-6, with D possibly matching TRBD1 (5 bases). CDR1 is GTSNPN, CDR2 SVGIG, per germline (reference sequence). CDR3 length: 13 residues. V dropped 7 bases and J dropped 7 bases, with 14 bases sitting between them.

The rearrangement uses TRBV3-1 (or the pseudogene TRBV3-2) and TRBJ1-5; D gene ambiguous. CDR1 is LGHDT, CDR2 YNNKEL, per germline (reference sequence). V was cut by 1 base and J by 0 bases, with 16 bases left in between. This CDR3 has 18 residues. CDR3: CASSQARPSRYSNQPQHF. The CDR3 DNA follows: TGTGCCAGCAGCCAAGCCCGTCCCTCGCGGTATAGCAATCAGCCCCAGCATTTT.

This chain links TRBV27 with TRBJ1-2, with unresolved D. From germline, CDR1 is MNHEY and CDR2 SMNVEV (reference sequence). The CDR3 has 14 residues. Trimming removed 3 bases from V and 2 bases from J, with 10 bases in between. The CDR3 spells CASSLASGNYGYTF. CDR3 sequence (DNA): TGTGCCAGCAGTTTGGCGAGCGGAAACTATGGCTACACCTTC.

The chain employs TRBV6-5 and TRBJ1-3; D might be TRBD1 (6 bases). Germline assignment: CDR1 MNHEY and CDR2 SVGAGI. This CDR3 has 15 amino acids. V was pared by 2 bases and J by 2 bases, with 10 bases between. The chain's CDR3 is CASSYDRQPGNTIYF. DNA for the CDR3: TGTGCCAGCAGTTACGACAGGCAGCCTGGAAACACCATATATTTT.

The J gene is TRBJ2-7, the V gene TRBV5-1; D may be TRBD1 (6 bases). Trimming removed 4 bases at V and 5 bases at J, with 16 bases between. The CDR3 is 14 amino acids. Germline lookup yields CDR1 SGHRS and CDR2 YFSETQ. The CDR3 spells CASSLNGRQDEQYF. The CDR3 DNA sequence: TGCGCCAGCAGCCTCAACGGACGACAGGACGAGCAGTACTTC.

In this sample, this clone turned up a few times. In DNA, the CDR3 is TGCGCCAGCAGTAATAGGGAGGCACCGGATAGCACAGATACGCAGTATTTT. It codes for CASSNREAPDSTDTQYF. The rearrangement links TRBV23-1 to TRBJ2-3, with D maybe TRBD2 (6 bases). TRBV23-1 is treated as an ORF (open reading frame) with a function not yet certain. There are 17 residues in the CDR3. V lost 5 bases to trimming and J lost 0 bases, with 18 bases between them.

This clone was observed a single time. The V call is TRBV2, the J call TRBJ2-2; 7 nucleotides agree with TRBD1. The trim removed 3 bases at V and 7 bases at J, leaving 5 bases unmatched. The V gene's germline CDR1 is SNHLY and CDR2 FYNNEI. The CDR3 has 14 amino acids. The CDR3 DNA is TGTGCCAGCAGTGACACAGGGGTTGTCGGGGAGCTGTTTTTT. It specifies CASSDTGVVGELFF.

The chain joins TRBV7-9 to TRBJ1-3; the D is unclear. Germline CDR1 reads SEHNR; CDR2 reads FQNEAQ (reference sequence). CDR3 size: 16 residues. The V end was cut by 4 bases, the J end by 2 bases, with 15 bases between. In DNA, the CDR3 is TGTGCCAGCAGCTCCTCCGACGGGAGCACTGGAAACACCATATATTTT. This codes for CASSSSDGSTGNTIYF.

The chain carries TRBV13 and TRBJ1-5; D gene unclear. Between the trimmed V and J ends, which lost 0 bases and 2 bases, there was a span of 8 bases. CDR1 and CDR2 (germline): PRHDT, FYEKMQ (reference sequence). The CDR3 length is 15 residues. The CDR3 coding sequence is TGTGCCAGCAGCTTAGGGCGGATGGGCAATCAGCCCCAGCATTTT. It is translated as CASSLGRMGNQPQHF.

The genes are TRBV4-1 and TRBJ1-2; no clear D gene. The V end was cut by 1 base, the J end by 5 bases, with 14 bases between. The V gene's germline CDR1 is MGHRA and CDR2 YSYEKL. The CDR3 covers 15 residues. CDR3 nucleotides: TGCGCCAGCAGCCAAGCTCTAACCGTAAGATATGGCTACACCTTC. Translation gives CASSQALTVRYGYTF.

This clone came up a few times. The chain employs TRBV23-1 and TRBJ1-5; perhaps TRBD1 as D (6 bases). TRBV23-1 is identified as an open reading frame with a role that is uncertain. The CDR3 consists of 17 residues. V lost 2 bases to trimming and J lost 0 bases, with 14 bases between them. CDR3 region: CASSQRDRKYSNQPQHF. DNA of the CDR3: TGCGCCAGCAGTCAACGCGACAGGAAGTATAGCAATCAGCCCCAGCATTTT.

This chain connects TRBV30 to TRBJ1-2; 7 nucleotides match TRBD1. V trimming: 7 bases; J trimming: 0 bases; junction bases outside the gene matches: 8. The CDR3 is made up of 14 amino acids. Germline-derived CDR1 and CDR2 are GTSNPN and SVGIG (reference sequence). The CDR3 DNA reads TGTGCCTTACAGGGGCCCTCTTCTAACTATGGCTACACCTTC. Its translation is CALQGPSSNYGYTF.

The CDR3 loop reads CSVVWPPRTYEQYF. CDR3 nucleotide sequence: TGCAGCGTTGTCTGGCCCCCACGCACCTACGAGCAGTACTTC. This sequence joins TRBV29-1 and TRBJ2-7; D not resolved. CDR1 is SQVTM, CDR2 ANQGSEA, per germline. The length of the CDR3 is 14 residues. V lost 4 bases and J lost 2, with 15 bases in between.

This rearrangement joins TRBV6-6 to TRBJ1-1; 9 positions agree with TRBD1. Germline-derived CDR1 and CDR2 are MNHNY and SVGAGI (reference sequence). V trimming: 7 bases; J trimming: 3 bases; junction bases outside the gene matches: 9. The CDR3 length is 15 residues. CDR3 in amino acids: CASIPGQGWDTEAFF. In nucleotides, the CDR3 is TGTGCCAGCATCCCGGGACAGGGCTGGGACACTGAAGCTTTCTTT.

Written as DNA, the CDR3 is TGTGCCAGCAGCTTATCGCGGGGCACCTACAATGAGCAGTTCTTC. Translation gives CASSLSRGTYNEQFF. This rearrangement joins TRBV11-2 to TRBJ2-1, with D possibly matching TRBD2 (6 bases). V lost 2 bases to trimming and J lost 2 bases, with 10 bases between them. The germline V gene encodes CDR1 SGHAT and CDR2 FQNNGV. The CDR3 has 15 amino acids.

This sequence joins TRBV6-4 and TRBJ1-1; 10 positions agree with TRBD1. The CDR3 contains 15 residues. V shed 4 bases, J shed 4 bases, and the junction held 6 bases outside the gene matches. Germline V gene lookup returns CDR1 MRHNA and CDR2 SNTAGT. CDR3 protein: CASSAQGQGITEAFF. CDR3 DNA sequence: TGTGCCAGCAGTGCCCAGGGACAGGGGATCACTGAAGCTTTCTTT.

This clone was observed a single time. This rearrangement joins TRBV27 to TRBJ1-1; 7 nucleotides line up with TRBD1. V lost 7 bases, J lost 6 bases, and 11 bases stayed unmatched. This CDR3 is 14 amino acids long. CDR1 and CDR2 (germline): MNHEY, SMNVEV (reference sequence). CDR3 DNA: TGTGCCAGCACCCGGACAGGTTTTAACGCTGAAGCTTTCTTT. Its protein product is CASTRTGFNAEAFF.